A single sample gave rise to the 10 T cell receptor beta chains below, sequenced in a study of early T cells in non-severe SARS-CoV-2 infection. MiXCR was run by TCRdb on the 5' RACE reads, yielding one entry per CDR3 protein. The sample lists 85,000 to 90,000 distinct CDR3 sequences; approximately 15% were seen once. The sample was whole blood. The receptors come from an adult who was a healthcare worker with PCR-confirmed SARS-CoV-2 infection or an uninfected control (not recorded which).

This clonotype was counted between two and nine times. The rearrangement uses TRBV20-1 and TRBJ2-1; 8 bases are a match to TRBD2. Trimming cost V 6 bases and J 4 bases; bases outside gene matches: 14. CDR1 is DFQATT and CDR2 is SNEGSKA in the germline V gene (reference sequence). The CDR3 loop spans 16 amino acids. The chain's CDR3 is CSASPKLSGKYNEQFF. The DNA of the CDR3 is TGCAGTGCCTCCCCAAAACTTAGCGGGAAGTACAATGAGCAGTTCTTC.

This chain joins TRBV7-9 and TRBJ1-1; 7 nucleotides line up with TRBD1. Trimming removed 5 bases from V and 4 bases from J; junction bases left unmatched: 10. The CDR3 covers 15 residues. Looked up from germline, CDR1 is SEHNR and CDR2 is FQNEAQ (reference sequence). The CDR3 sequence: CASSPPTGRSTEAFF. The CDR3 bases are TGTGCCAGCAGCCCCCCGACAGGGCGAAGCACTGAAGCTTTCTTT. The whole variable domain, filled in from reference TRBV7-9 and TRBJ1-1, reads DTGVSQNPRHKITKRGQNVTFRCDPISEHNRLYWYRQTLGQGPEFLTYFQNEAQLEKSRLLSDRFSAERPKGSFSTLEIQRTEQGDSAMYLCASSPPTGRSTEAFFGQGTRLTVV.

The chain carries TRBV7-6 and TRBJ1-2, with D uncertain. This CDR3 comprises 15 residues. Trimming took off 5 bases at V and 8 bases at J, with 21 bases between the two ends. Per germline, CDR1 SGHVS and CDR2 FNYEAQ. For the CDR3, the DNA is TGTGCCAGCAGCCCTGCCTCCCCGGACGTGGGCGGCTACACCTTC. Its translation: CASSPASPDVGGYTF.

The chain couples TRBV18 to TRBJ1-5; 12 bases match TRBD1. V lost 3 bases and J lost 3; bases outside the gene matches: 3. The germline V gene has CDR1 KGHSH and CDR2 LQKENI. The CDR3 length is 16 residues. The CDR3 DNA sequence: TGTGCCAGCTCACCCGGGACAGGGGGCTTCAATCAGCCCCAGCATTTT. Translated: CASSPGTGGFNQPQHF.

Only a few counts were recorded for this clonotype. The rearrangement joins TRBV7-9 to TRBJ2-3; 7 bases align to TRBD2. CDR1 is SEHNR, CDR2 FQNEAQ, per germline (reference sequence). The junction had 2 bases not matched to a gene; V was cut back by 0 bases and J by 8 bases. This CDR3 spans 13 amino acids. The CDR3 protein is CASSLAREATQYF. The CDR3 bases are TGTGCCAGCAGCTTAGCCCGGGAGGCTACGCAGTATTTT. Complete variable domain (other parts from reference TRBV7-9 and TRBJ2-3): DTGVSQNPRHKITKRGQNVTFRCDPISEHNRLYWYRQTLGQGPEFLTYFQNEAQLEKSRLLSDRFSAERPKGSFSTLEIQRTEQGDSAMYLCASSLAREATQYFGPGTRLTVL.

J is TRBJ2-1 and V is TRBV5-1; D possibly corresponds to TRBD2 (6 bases). Trimming took off 4 bases at V and 8 bases at J, with 22 bases between the two ends. The CDR3 spans 16 residues. Germline loops: CDR1 SGHRS, CDR2 YFSETQ. The CDR3 DNA is TGCGCCAGCAGCCCAACCGGGACTGGACGTCTCGATGAGCAGTTCTTC. This sequence encodes CASSPTGTGRLDEQFF.

V and J are TRBV11-2 and TRBJ2-3; D is unresolved. Trimming removed 3 bases at V and 6 bases at J, with 13 bases between. The CDR3 has 14 residues. Germline-derived CDR1 and CDR2 are SGHAT and FQNNGV. CDR3 sequence: CASSFEPVVDTQYF. The CDR3 DNA is TGTGCCAGCAGCTTTGAGCCAGTAGTGGATACGCAGTATTTT. The full variable domain, in which reference TRBV11-2 and TRBJ2-3 provide the parts outside the CDR3, is EAGVAQSPRYKIIEKRQSVAFWCNPISGHATLYWYQQILGQGPKLLIQFQNNGVVDDSQLPKDRFSAERLKGVDSTLKIQPAKLEDSAVYLCASSFEPVVDTQYFGPGTRLTVL.

The chain combines TRBV6-5 with TRBJ2-2; D remains unclear. V lost 0 bases, J lost 4 bases, and 3 bases lay in between. The CDR3 is 13 residues long. Germline V gene sequence: CDR1 MNHEY, CDR2 SVGAGI. CDR3 sequence: CASSYSATGELFF. CDR3 nucleotides: TGTGCCAGCAGTTACTCGGCCACCGGGGAGCTGTTTTTT.

This chain links TRBV5-1 with TRBJ1-6; D is possibly TRBD1 (6 bases). CDR1 and CDR2 from the germline V gene are SGHRS and YFSETQ. This CDR3 has 16 amino acids. V was cut by 0 bases and J by 7 bases, with 14 bases left in between. In nucleotides, the CDR3 is TGCGCCAGCAGCTTGGGAGGACAGCCCGGGAATTCACCCCTCCACTTT. Translated, it gives CASSLGGQPGNSPLHF.

V gene TRBV11-3 combines with J gene TRBJ2-5, with no clear D. The CDR3 covers 15 residues. Looked up from germline, CDR1 is SGHNT and CDR2 is YENEEA. Trimming removed 1 base at V and 0 bases at J, with 9 bases between. In DNA, the CDR3 is TGTGCCAGCAGCTTAGGAGTTACTTACCAAGAGACCCAGTACTTC. This encodes CASSLGVTYQETQYF.